These T cell receptor beta chains were read from a single sample in a study of cytomegalovirus exposure and HLA in healthy donors. Measured with immunoSEQ multiplex PCR; TCRdb has only the in-frame clones, and not every one. This listing includes 40,000 to 60,000 clones. Specimen: PBMCs. Source of these receptors: a female donor in good health and CMV-seronegative. Both conserved end residues are trimmed from each CDR3. The order of the fields is V gene, J gene, CDR3 protein.

V: TRBV6-1; J: TRBJ1-5; CDR3: ASSRARAAPQH
V: TRBV6-5; J: TRBJ1-2; CDR3: ASSYGQGTSYGYT
V: TRBV30; J: TRBJ1-3; CDR3: AWDSLSGNTIY
V: TRBV6-5; J: TRBJ1-2; CDR3: ASSYDRGRGNYGYT
V: TRBV29-1; J: TRBJ2-7; CDR3: SVARGGLSYEQY
V: TRBV5-1; J: TRBJ2-7; CDR3: ASSPPGWRGIRDRGNEQY
V: TRBV30; J: TRBJ1-2; CDR3: AWSVRAQGNGYT
V: TRBV7-2; J: TRBJ1-1; CDR3: VSSLRRGTEAF
V: TRBV7-7; J: TRBJ2-7; CDR3: AHAPSTFSVSYEQY
V: TRBV7-9; J: TRBJ1-2; CDR3: ASSRIPGEGGYT
V: TRBV7-3; J: TRBJ1-2; CDR3: ASSLRGPGNYYGGENGYT
V: TRBV5-1; J: TRBJ2-7; CDR3: ASSPLLAGSYEQY
V: TRBV5-1; J: TRBJ1-2; CDR3: ASSWGDGKGYT
V: TRBV4-3; J: TRBJ1-6; CDR3: ASSLLDSSYNSPLH
V: TRBV7-9; J: TRBJ1-5; CDR3: ASSLSGPGDQPQH
V: TRBV9; J: TRBJ1-2; CDR3: ASSHLRGNGGYT
V: TRBV6-5; J: TRBJ2-5; CDR3: ASSWTGFETQY
V: TRBV4-1; J: TRBJ1-6; CDR3: ASSQDLGRGPSPLH
V: TRBV29-1; J: TRBJ2-1; CDR3: SVEARGAGSDNEQF
V: TRBV5-1; J: TRBJ2-2; CDR3: ASRTVAGDTGELF
V: TRBV7-6; J: TRBJ2-3; CDR3: ASSHQLAGGQAGQY
V: TRBV7-2; J: TRBJ1-1; CDR3: ASSSYRLLNTEAF
V: TRBV11-3; J: TRBJ2-1; CDR3: ASSRTGVEDEQF
V: TRBV30; J: TRBJ1-6; CDR3: AWSADRGLTPLH
V: TRBV5-4; J: TRBJ1-1; CDR3: ASSPGGASRDTEAF
V: TRBV10-1; J: TRBJ2-7; CDR3: ASSPGLAGANEQY
V: TRBV6-5; J: TRBJ1-2; CDR3: ASSSKGQGFGGYT
V: TRBV5-1; J: TRBJ1-1; CDR3: ASRPGTGGQNTEAF
V: TRBV15; J: TRBJ1-1; CDR3: ATSRGSGVNTEAF
V: TRBV6-5; J: TRBJ1-1; CDR3: ASRGETEYTEAF
V: TRBV6-5; J: TRBJ2-4; CDR3: ASSSVTDGSKNIQY
V: TRBV11-1; J: TRBJ2-6; CDR3: ASSLAQSSGANVLT
V: TRBV4-3; J: TRBJ2-7; CDR3: ASSQEVVDYEQY
V: TRBV5-6; J: TRBJ1-2; CDR3: ASSFRQGKVHGYT
V: TRBV5-1; J: TRBJ1-2; CDR3: ASSLALGNYGYT
V: TRBV2; J: TRBJ2-7; CDR3: ASTGTGDYEQY
V: TRBV18; J: TRBJ1-2; CDR3: ASSPPGQANYGYT
V: TRBV30; J: TRBJ2-2; CDR3: AWSVALGGVGGELF
V: TRBV15; J: TRBJ2-7; CDR3: ATSSAFGSYEQY
V: TRBV27; J: TRBJ1-1; CDR3: ASRRVAEAF
V: TRBV7-9; J: TRBJ2-7; CDR3: ASSFHTHRGERYEQY
V: TRBV4-3; J: TRBJ1-2; CDR3: ASSHPGTSYYGYT
V: TRBV4-1; J: TRBJ2-1; CDR3: ASSQELPSYNEQF
V: TRBV7-7; J: TRBJ2-7; CDR3: ASSLSTGEDEQY
V: TRBV5-1; J: TRBJ1-2; CDR3: ASSLGQASYGYT
V: TRBV20-1; J: TRBJ2-1; CDR3: SASVNEQF
V: TRBV6-5; J: TRBJ2-7; CDR3: ASSAESQGREQY
V: TRBV2; J: TRBJ2-7; CDR3: ASRVLLAGVTLEQY
V: TRBV18; J: TRBJ1-1; CDR3: ASSPQRGPEAF
V: TRBV30; J: TRBJ1-2; CDR3: AWLTAPGRTDYGYT
V: TRBV18; J: TRBJ2-5; CDR3: ASSPESKTQY
V: TRBV5-8; J: TRBJ2-7; CDR3: ASSLVGTAGLTYEQY
V: TRBV18; J: TRBJ1-1; CDR3: ASSPWTGVTEAF
V: TRBV28; J: TRBJ2-7; CDR3: ASSMDSISSYEQY
V: TRBV30; J: TRBJ2-1; CDR3: AWAGTKVEQF